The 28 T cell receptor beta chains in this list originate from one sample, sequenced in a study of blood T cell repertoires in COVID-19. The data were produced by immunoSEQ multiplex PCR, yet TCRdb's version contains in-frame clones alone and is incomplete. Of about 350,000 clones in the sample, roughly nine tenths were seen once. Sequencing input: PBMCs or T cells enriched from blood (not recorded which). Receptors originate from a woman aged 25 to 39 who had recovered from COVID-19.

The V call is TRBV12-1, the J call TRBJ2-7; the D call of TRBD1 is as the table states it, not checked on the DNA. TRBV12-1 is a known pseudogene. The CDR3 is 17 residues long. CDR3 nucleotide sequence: TGTGCCAGCAGCTCTAGGACAGGGGGGGCCCCCCCGGGGGAGCAGTACTTC. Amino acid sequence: CASSSRTGGAPPGEQYF.

The DNA for the CDR3 is TGTGCCAGCAGCCTCGCCGACAGGGGGCGCGCAGATACGCAGTATTTT. Translation: CASSLADRGRADTQYF. V gene TRBV11-2 combines with J gene TRBJ2-3; TRBD1 matches at 10 bases. Germline-derived CDR1 and CDR2 are SGHAT and FQNNGV. The CDR3 runs 16 residues. After removal of 5 bases from V and 4 bases from J, the junction contained 9 bases not matched to a gene.

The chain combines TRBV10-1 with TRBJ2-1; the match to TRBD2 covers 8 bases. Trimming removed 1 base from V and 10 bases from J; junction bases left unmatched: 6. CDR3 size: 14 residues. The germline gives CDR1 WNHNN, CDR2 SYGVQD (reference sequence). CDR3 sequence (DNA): TGCGCCAGCAGTGAGTTAGCGGGGACTCACGAGCAGTTCTTC. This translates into CASSELAGTHEQFF.

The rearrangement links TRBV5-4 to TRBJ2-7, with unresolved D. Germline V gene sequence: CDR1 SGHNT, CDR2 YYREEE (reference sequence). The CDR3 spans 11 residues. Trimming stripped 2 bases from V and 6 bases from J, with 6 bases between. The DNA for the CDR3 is TGTGCCAGCAGCTTCTCGGGCGAGCAGTACTTC. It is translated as CASSFSGEQYF.

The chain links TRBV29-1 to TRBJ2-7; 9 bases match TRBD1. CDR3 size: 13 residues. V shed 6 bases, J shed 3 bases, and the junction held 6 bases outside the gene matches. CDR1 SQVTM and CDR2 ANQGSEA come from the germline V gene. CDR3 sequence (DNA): TGCAGCGTCCGGGACAGGGCCGACTACGAGCAGTACTTC. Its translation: CSVRDRADYEQYF.

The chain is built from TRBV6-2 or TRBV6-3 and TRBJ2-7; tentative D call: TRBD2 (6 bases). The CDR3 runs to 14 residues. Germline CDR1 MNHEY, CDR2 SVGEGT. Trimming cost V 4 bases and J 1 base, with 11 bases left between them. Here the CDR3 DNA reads TGTGCCAGCAGTTTGCGGGGTGGGTCCTACGAGCAGTACTTC. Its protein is CASSLRGGSYEQYF.

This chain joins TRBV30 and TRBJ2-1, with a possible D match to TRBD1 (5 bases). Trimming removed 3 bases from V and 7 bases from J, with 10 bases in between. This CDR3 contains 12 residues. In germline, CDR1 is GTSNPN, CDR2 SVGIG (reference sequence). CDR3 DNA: TGTGCCTGGAGGGCAGGGTCAAATGAGCAGTTCTTC. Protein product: CAWRAGSNEQFF.

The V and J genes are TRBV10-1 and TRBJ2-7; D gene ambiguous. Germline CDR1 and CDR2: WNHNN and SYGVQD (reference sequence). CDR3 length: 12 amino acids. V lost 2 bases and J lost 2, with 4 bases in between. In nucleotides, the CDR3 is TGCGCCAGCAGTGAGGAGACCTACGAGCAGTACTTC. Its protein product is CASSEETYEQYF.

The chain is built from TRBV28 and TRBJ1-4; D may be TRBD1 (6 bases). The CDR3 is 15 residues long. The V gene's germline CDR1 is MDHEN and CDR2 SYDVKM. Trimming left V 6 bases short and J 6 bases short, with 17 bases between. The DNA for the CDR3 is TGTGCCAGCAGGAAAACAGGGCCAGCGTATGAAAAACTGTTTTTT. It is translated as CASRKTGPAYEKLFF.

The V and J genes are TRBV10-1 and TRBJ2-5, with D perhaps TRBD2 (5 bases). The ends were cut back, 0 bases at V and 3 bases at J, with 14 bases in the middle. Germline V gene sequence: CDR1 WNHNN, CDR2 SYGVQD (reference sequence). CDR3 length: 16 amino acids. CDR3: CASSESRAVVKETQYF. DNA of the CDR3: TGCGCCAGCAGTGAGTCGAGGGCAGTAGTTAAAGAGACCCAGTACTTC.

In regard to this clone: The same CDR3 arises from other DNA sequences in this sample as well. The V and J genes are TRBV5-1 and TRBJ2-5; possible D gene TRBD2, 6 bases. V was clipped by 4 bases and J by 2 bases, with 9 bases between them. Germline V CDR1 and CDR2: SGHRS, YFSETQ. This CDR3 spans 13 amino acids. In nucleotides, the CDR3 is TGCGCCAGCAGCCGGGACTCTCAAGAGACCCAGTACTTC. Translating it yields CASSRDSQETQYF.

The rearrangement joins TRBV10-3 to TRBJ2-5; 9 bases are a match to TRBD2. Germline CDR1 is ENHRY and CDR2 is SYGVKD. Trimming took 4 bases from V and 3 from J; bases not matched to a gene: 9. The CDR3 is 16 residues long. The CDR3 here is CAISGGTSRREETQYF. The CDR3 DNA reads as TGTGCCATCAGTGGGGGGACTAGCAGGAGGGAAGAGACCCAGTACTTC.

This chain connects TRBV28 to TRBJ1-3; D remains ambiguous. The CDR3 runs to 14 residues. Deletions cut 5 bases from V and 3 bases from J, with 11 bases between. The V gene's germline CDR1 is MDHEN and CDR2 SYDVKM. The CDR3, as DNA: TGTGCCAGCAGTCCCTTGTTAATTGGAAACACCATATATTTT. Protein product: CASSPLLIGNTIYF.

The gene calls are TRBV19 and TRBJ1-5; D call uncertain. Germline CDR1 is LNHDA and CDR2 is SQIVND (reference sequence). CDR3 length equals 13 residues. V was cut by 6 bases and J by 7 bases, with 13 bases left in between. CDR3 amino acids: CASSPNSIQPQHF. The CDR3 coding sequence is TGTGCCAGTAGCCCTAACAGTATACAGCCCCAGCATTTT.

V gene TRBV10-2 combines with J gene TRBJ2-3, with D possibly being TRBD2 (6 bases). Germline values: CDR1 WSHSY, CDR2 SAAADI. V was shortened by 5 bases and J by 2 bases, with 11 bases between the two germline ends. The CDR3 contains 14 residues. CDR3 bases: TGCGCCAGCAGTCCCCAGCGGGCCACAGATACGCAGTATTTT. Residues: CASSPQRATDTQYF.

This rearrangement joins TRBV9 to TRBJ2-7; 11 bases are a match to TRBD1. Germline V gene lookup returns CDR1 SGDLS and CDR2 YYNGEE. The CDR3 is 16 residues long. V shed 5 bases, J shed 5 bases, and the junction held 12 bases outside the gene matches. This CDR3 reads CASSARWDRGKNEQYF. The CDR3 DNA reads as TGTGCCAGCAGTGCTCGTTGGGACAGGGGGAAGAACGAGCAGTACTTC.

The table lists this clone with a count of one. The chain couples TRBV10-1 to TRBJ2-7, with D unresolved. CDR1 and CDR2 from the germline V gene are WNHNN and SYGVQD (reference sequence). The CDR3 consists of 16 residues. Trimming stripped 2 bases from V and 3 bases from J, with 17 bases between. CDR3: CASSETTSENYYEQYF. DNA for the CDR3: TGCGCCAGCAGTGAGACGACGTCCGAAAACTACTACGAGCAGTACTTC.

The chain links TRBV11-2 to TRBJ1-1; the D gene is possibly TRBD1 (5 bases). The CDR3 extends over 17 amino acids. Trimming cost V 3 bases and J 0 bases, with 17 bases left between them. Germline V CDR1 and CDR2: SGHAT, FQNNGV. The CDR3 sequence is CASSFPRQSEMNTEAFF. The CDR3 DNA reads TGTGCCAGCAGCTTTCCCAGACAGTCAGAGATGAACACTGAAGCTTTCTTT.

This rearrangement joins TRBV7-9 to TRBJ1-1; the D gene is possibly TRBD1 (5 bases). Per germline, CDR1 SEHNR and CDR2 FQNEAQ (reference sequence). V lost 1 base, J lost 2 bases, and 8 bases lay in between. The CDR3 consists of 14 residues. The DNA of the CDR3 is TGTGCCAGCAGCTTAGGACGGACAAACACTGAAGCTTTCTTT. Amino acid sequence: CASSLGRTNTEAFF.

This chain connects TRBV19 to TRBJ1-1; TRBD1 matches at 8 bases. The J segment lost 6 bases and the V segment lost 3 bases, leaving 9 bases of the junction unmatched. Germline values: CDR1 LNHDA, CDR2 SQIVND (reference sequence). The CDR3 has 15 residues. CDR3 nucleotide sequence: TGTGCCAGTAGTATCTGGACAGGGAAGGAGGCTGAAGCTTTCTTT. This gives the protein CASSIWTGKEAEAFF.

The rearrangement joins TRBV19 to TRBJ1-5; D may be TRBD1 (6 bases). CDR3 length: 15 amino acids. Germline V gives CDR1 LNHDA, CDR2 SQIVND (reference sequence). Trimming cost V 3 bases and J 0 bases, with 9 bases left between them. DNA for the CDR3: TGTGCCAGTAGTATGGCAGGGGATAGCAATCAGCCCCAGCATTTT. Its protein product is CASSMAGDSNQPQHF.

CDR3 DNA: TGTGCCAGCAGCATCCCGGCTCGGGGGACCCCCACAGATACGCAGTATTTT. This sequence encodes CASSIPARGTPTDTQYF. This chain uses TRBV9 with TRBJ2-3; a weak D match, TRBD2 (6 bases). Germline assignment: CDR1 SGDLS and CDR2 YYNGEE. V was clipped by 4 bases and J by 2 bases, with 20 bases between them. This CDR3 has 17 amino acids. Drawing the rest from reference TRBV9 and TRBJ2-3, the complete variable domain is DSGVTQTPKHLITATGQRVTLRCSPRSGDLSVYWYQQSLDQGLQFLIQYYNGEERAKGNILERFSAQQFPDLHSELNLSSLELGDSALYFCASSIPARGTPTDTQYFGPGTRLTVL.

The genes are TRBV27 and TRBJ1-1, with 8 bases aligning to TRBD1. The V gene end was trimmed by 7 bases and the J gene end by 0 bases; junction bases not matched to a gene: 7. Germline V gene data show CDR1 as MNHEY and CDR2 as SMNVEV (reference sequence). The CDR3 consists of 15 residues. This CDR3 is CASKLSGQVNTEAFF. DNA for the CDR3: TGTGCCAGCAAACTATCGGGACAGGTGAACACTGAAGCTTTCTTT.

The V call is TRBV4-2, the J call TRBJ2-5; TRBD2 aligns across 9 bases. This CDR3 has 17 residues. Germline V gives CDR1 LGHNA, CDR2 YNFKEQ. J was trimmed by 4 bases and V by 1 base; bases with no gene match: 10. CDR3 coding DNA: TGTGCCAGCAGCCAAGTTGGCGGGGGGGGGCCCGGAGAGACCCAGTACTTC. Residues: CASSQVGGGGPGETQYF.

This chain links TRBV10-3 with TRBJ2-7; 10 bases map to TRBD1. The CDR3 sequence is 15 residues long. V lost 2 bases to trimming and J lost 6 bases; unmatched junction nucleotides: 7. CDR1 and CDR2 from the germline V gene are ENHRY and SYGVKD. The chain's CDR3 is CAISERDRGTLEQYF. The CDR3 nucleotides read TGTGCCATCAGTGAGAGGGACAGGGGTACCCTCGAGCAGTACTTC.

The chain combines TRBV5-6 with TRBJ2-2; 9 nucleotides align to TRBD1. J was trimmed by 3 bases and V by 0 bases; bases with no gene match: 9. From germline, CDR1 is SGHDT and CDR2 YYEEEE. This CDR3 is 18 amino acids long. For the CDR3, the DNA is TGTGCCAGCAGCTTGGGAACGACACGACAGGGGGACACCGGGGAGCTGTTTTTT. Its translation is CASSLGTTRQGDTGELFF.

CDR3 sequence (DNA): TGTGCCTGGAGCGGAGCGGGGGGACAGTCAAATCAGCCCCAGCATTTT. Its protein product is CAWSGAGGQSNQPQHF. The genes are TRBV30 and TRBJ1-5, with TRBD1 matching 7 bases. In germline, CDR1 is GTSNPN, CDR2 SVGIG (reference sequence). The CDR3 has 16 amino acids. V gave up 3 bases and J gave up 4 bases; unmatched junction bases: 12. The full variable domain, rest sourced from reference TRBV30 and TRBJ1-5, is SQTIHQWPATLVQPVGSPLSLECTVEGTSNPNLYWYRQAAGRGLQLLFYSVGIGQISSEVPQNLSASRPQDRQFILSSKKLLLSDSGFYLCAWSGAGGQSNQPQHFGDGTRLSIL.

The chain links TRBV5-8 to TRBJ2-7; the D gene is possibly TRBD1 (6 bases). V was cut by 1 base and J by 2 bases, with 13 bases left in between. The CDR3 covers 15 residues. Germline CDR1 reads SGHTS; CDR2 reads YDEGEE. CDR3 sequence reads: CASSLPPPGAYEQYF. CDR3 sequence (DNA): TGTGCCAGCAGCTTGCCGCCTCCAGGGGCCTACGAGCAGTACTTC.